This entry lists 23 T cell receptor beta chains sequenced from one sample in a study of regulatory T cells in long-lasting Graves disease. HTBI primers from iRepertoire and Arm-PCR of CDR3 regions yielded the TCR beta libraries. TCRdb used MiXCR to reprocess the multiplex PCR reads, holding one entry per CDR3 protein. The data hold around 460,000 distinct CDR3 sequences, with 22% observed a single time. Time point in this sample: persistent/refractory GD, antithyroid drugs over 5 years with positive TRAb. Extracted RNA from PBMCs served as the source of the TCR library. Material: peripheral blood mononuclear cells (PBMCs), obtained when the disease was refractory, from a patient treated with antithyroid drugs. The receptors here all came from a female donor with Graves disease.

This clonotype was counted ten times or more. In DNA, the CDR3 is TGTGCCAGCAGCTCGTGGACAGGTCGTAGCGAAGAGACCCAGTACTTC. Protein product: CASSSWTGRSEETQYF. The J gene is TRBJ2-5, the V gene TRBV7-9, with TRBD1 matching 7 bases. The CDR3 is made up of 16 amino acids. J was trimmed by 3 bases and V by 4 bases; bases with no gene match: 11. Germline lookup yields CDR1 SEHNR and CDR2 FQNEAQ (reference sequence).

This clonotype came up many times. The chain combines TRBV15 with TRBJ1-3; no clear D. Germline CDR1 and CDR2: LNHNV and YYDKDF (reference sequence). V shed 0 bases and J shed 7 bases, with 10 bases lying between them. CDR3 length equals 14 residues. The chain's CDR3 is CATSRDLERNTIYF. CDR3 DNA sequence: TGTGCCACCAGCAGAGATCTTGAACGGAACACCATATATTTT. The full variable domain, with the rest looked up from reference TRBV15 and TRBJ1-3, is DAMVIQNPRYQVTQFGKPVTLSCSQTLNHNVMYWYQQKSSQAPKLLFHYYDKDFNNEADTPDNFQSRRPNTSFCFLDIRSPGLGDTAMYLCATSRDLERNTIYFGEGSWLTVV.

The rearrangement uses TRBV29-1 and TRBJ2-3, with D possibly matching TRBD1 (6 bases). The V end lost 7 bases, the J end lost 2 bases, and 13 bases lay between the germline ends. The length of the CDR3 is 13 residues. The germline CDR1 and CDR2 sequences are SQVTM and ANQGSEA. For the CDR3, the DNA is TGCAGCGGAGAACAGGGATCCACAGATACGCAGTATTTT. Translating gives CSGEQGSTDTQYF.

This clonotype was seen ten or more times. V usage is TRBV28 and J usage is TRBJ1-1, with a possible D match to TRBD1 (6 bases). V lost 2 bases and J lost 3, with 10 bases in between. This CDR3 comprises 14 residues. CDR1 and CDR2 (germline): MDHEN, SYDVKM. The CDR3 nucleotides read TGTGCCAGCAGTTTACCCAGGGGTCACACTGAAGCTTTCTTT. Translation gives CASSLPRGHTEAFF.

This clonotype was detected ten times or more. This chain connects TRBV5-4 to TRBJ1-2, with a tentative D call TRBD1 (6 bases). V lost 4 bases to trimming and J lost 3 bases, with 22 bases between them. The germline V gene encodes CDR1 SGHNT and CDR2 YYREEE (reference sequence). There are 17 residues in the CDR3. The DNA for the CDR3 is TGTGCCAGCAGCCCACCGCTTCTCAGACAGGAGGACTATGGCTACACCTTC. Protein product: CASSPPLLRQEDYGYTF.

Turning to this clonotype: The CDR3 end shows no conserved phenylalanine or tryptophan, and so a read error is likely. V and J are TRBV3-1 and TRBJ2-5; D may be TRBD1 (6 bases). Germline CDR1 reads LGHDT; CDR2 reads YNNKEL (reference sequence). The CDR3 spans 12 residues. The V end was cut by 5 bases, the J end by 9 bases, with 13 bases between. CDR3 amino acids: CASSGGVGSQYL. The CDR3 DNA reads TGTGCCAGCAGCGGGGGCGTGGGGTCCCAGTACCTC.

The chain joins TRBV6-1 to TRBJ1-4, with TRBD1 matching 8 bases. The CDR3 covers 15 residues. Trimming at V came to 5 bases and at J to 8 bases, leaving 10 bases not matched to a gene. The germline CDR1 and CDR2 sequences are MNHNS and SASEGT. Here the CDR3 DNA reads TGTGCCAGCAGTCCTGGACAGGGAAGAGGCGAAAAACTGTTTTTT. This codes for CASSPGQGRGEKLFF.

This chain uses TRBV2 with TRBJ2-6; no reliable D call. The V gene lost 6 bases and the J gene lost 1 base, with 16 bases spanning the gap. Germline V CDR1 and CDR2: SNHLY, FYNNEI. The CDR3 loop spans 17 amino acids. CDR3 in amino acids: CASSLYIGRSGANVLTF. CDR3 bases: TGTGCCAGCAGCCTCTACATCGGCAGATCTGGGGCCAACGTCCTGACTTTC.

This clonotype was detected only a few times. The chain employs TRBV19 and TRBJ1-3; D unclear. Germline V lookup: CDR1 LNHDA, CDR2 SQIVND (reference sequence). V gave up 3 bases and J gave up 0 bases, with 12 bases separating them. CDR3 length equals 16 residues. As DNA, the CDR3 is TGTGCCAGTAGTATGGTTGGAACGTACTCTGGAAACACCATATATTTT. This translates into CASSMVGTYSGNTIYF.

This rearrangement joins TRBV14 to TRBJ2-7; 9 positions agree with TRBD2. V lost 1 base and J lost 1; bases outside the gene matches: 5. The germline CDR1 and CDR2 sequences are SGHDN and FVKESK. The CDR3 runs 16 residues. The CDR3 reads CASSQVRGRGSYEQYF. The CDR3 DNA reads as TGTGCCAGCAGCCAAGTACGCGGGAGGGGGTCCTACGAGCAGTACTTC.

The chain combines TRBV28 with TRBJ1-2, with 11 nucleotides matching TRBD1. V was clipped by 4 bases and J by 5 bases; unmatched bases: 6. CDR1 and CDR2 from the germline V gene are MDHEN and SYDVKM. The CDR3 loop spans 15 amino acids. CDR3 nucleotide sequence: TGTGCCAGCAGTTCCCGGGACAGGGGGTTATATGGCTACACCTTC. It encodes CASSSRDRGLYGYTF.

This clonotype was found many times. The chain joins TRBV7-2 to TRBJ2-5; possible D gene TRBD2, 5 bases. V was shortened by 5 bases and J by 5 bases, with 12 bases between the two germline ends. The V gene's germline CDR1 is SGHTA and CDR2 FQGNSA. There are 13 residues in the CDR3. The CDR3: CASSIGIEETQYF. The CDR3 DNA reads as TGTGCCAGCAGCATCGGGATTGAGGAGACCCAGTACTTC.

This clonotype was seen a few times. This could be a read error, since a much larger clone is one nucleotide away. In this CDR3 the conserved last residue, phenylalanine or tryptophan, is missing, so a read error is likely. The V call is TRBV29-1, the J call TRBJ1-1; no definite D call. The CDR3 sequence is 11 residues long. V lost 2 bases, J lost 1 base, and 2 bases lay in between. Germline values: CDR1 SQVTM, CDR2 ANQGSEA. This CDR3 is CSVESNTEAFL. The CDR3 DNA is TGCAGCGTTGAATCGAACACTGAAGCTTTCCTT.

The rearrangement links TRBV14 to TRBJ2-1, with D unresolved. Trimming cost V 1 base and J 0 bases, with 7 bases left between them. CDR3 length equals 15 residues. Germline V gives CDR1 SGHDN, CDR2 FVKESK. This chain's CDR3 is CASSQGRSSYNEQFF. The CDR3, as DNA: TGTGCCAGCAGCCAAGGAAGGAGCTCCTACAATGAGCAGTTCTTC.

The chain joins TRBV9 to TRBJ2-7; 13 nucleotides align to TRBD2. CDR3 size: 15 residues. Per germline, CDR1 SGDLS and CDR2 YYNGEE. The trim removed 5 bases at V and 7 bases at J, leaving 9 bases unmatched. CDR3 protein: CASSPGLAGDGEQYF. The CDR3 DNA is TGTGCCAGCAGTCCAGGACTAGCGGGGGATGGAGAGCAGTACTTC.

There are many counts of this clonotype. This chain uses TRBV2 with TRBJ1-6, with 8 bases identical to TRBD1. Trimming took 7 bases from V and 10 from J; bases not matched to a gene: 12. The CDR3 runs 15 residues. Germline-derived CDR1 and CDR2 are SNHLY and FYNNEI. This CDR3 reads CASIPETGEGSPLHF. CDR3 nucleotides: TGTGCCAGCATCCCAGAGACAGGGGAAGGCTCACCCCTCCACTTT.

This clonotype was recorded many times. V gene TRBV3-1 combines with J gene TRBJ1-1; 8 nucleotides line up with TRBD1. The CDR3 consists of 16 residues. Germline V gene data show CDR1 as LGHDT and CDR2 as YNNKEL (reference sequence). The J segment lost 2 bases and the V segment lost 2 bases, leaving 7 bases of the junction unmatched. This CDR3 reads CASSQTLGTGNTEAFF. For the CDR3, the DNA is TGTGCCAGCAGCCAAACCTTAGGGACAGGAAACACTGAAGCTTTCTTT.

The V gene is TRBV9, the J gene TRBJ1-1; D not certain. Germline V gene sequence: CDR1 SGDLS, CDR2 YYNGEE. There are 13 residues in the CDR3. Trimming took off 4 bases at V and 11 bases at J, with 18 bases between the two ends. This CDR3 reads CASSPTNGVNAFF. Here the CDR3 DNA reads TGTGCCAGCAGCCCGACGAATGGAGTGAATGCTTTCTTT. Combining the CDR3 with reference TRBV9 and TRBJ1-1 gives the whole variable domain DSGVTQTPKHLITATGQRVTLRCSPRSGDLSVYWYQQSLDQGLQFLIQYYNGEERAKGNILERFSAQQFPDLHSELNLSSLELGDSALYFCASSPTNGVNAFFGQGTRLTVV.

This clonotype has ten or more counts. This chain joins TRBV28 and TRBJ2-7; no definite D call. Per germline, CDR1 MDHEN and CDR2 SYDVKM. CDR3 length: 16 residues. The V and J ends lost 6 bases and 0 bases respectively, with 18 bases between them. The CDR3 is CASRKGERWGSYEQYF. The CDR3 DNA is TGTGCCAGCAGGAAGGGCGAGAGGTGGGGCTCCTACGAGCAGTACTTC. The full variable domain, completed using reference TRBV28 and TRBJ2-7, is DVKVTQSSRYLVKRTGEKVFLECVQDMDHENMFWYRQDPGLGLRLIYFSYDVKMKEKGDIPEGYSVSREKKERFSLILESASTNQTSMYLCASRKGERWGSYEQYFGPGTRLTVT.

The CDR3 region is CAISESMGQGDTGELFF. The CDR3 DNA sequence: TGTGCCATCAGTGAGTCGATGGGACAGGGAGACACCGGGGAGCTGTTTTTT. The chain recombines TRBV10-3 with TRBJ2-2, with TRBD1 identical over 9 bases. This CDR3 is built from 17 residues. Germline lookup yields CDR1 ENHRY and CDR2 SYGVKD. Trimming took 0 bases from V and 3 from J; bases not matched to a gene: 5.

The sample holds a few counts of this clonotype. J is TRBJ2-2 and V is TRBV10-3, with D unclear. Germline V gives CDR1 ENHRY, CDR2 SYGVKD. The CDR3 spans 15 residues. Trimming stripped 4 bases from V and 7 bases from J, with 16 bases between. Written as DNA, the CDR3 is TGTGCCATCAGTGTAAAAATGGCCGACGGCGGGGAGCTGTTTTTT. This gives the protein CAISVKMADGGELFF.

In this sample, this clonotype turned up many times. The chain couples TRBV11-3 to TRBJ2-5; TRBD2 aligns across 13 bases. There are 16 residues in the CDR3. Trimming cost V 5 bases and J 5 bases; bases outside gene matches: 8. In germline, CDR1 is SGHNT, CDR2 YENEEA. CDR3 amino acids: CASSVTSGRAGETQYF. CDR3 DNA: TGTGCCAGCAGCGTAACTAGCGGGAGGGCCGGTGAGACCCAGTACTTC.

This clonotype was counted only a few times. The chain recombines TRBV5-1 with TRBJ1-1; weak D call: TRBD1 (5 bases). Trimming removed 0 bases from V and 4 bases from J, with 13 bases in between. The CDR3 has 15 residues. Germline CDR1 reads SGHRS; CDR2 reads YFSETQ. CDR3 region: CASSLASGFGTEAFF. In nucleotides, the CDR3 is TGCGCCAGCAGCTTGGCCTCAGGGTTCGGCACTGAAGCTTTCTTT.